A selection of T cell receptor beta chains follows, all from one sample in a study of blood T cells in healthy people across ages. TCRdb reprocessed the 5' RACE reads via MiXCR and lists one record per CDR3 protein. The profile shows roughly 1.5 million distinct CDR3 sequences, roughly two fifths of them singletons. The material sequenced was blood. Every receptor here comes from a woman aged 18 to 35 in good health. The CDR3 runs from the conserved cysteine through the conserved F or W. The D gene is left open where the match is weak.

j_call v_call d_call cdr3_aa
TRBJ1-1 TRBV7-2 . CASSLGGHSNTEAFF
TRBJ2-3 TRBV15 . CATSRGAGLTDTQYF
TRBJ2-1 TRBV11-1 . CASSETSSYNEQFF
TRBJ2-3 TRBV6-1 . CASKTGQGTDTQYF
TRBJ2-1 TRBV5-1 . CVSSLEGAYSYNEQFF
TRBJ2-5 TRBV10-3 TRBD1 CASMGQGQETQYF
TRBJ1-1 TRBV20-1 . CSASKGAYYTEAFF
TRBJ1-1 TRBV18 TRBD1 CASSPIGQGETEAFF
TRBJ2-6 TRBV9 . CASSGKFGANVLTF
TRBJ2-7 TRBV6-5 . CASSYSFLRGSEQYF
TRBJ1-1 TRBV9 . CACSVGLAPNTEAFF
TRBJ1-5 TRBV27 . CASSLRGFNQPQHF
TRBJ2-3 TRBV5-1 TRBD1 CASSRVPGQGTDTQYF
TRBJ2-7 TRBV2 . CASSEVGVSYEQYF
TRBJ1-5 TRBV20-1 TRBD1 CSAPSRQGGSQPQHF
TRBJ1-1 TRBV29-1 TRBD1 CSVEVDRLMNTEAFF
TRBJ1-4 TRBV6-5 TRBD1 CASSYLRDRGEKLFF
TRBJ2-1 TRBV20-1 . CSATPGDGQFF
TRBJ1-6 TRBV12-3/TRBV12-4 . CASRPQHSPLHF
TRBJ1-4 TRBV6-6 TRBD1 CASRASDRGNEKLFF
TRBJ2-3 TRBV15 TRBD2 CATSRDFTGLALDTQYF
TRBJ2-7 TRBV4-3 TRBD1 CASSMGQGNYEQYF
TRBJ1-1 TRBV5-1 . CASSIRQAVQGTEAFF
TRBJ2-5 TRBV15 TRBD2 CATRGTSHVETQYF
TRBJ1-1 TRBV6-2/TRBV6-3 . CASSQTYVSAPFF
TRBJ1-2 TRBV14 . CASSQYAGYGYTF
TRBJ2-6 TRBV3-1 . CASSLLSGAYVLTF
TRBJ1-6 TRBV6-1 . CASKGTINSPLHF
TRBJ2-6 TRBV12-3/TRBV12-4 . CTSSLRLGSGANVLTF
TRBJ1-4 TRBV20-1 TRBD1 CSARRQGGPTWGNEKLFF
TRBJ2-7 TRBV7-6 . CASSLAGGADEQYF
TRBJ1-1 TRBV6-1 . CASSQPRGGWRPEAFF
TRBJ2-7 TRBV20-1 . CSATKDGEQYF
TRBJ2-1 TRBV7-8 . CAVRGAGHEQFF
TRBJ2-1 TRBV6-6 . CACSYYNEQFF
TRBJ1-3 TRBV4-1 . CASGQGWGGNTIYF
TRBJ1-1 TRBV3-1 . CASSWRGNTEAFF
TRBJ2-3 TRBV5-1 TRBD1 CASSWSQGVSTDTQYF
TRBJ1-6 TRBV7-9 . CASSLAGGLGYWPLHF
TRBJ1-1 TRBV6-5 . CASKPRAAGTEAFF
TRBJ2-7 TRBV10-3 TRBD1 CAIRTGQGAYSEQYF
TRBJ2-1 TRBV15 TRBD1 CATSRARQGAAGQFF
. TRBV29-1 TRBD2 CSVERGGPETQYF
TRBJ2-1 TRBV5-1 . CASSLSPYSGNEQFF
TRBJ2-1 TRBV6-5 TRBD2 CASSYRRRESYEQFF
TRBJ2-3 TRBV7-3 . CASSLMSPPSTDTQYF
TRBJ1-4 TRBV11-2 . CASSLRGVANEKLFF
TRBJ2-7 TRBV11-2 TRBD2 CASGLAVSSYEQYF
TRBJ1-4 TRBV29-1 . CSVMVGEKLFF
TRBJ2-1 TRBV12-3/TRBV12-4 TRBD2 CASRSTGLAGPYNEQFF
TRBJ2-1 TRBV7-9 . CASSLEQGISDEQFF
TRBJ2-3 TRBV5-1 . CASSSTRGWSTDTQYF
TRBJ2-1 TRBV9 . CASSSGDSPYNEQFF
TRBJ2-1 TRBV7-2 TRBD2 CASSTTSGRRGNEQFF
TRBJ1-3 TRBV4-3 . CASSPSGVSGNTIYF